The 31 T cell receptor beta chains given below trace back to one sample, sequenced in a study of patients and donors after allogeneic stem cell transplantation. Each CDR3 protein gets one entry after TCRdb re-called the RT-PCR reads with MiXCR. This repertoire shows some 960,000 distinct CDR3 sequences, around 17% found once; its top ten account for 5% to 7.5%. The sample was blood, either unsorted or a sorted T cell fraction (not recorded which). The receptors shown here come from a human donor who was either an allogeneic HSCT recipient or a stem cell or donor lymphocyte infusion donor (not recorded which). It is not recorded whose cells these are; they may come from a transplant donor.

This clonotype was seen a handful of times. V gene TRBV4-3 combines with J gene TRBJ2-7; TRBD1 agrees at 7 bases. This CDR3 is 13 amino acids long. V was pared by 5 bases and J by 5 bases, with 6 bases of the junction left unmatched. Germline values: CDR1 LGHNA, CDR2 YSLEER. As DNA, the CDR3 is TGCGCCAGCAGCTCTCGACAGGGCGACGAGCAGTACTTC. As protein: CASSSRQGDEQYF.

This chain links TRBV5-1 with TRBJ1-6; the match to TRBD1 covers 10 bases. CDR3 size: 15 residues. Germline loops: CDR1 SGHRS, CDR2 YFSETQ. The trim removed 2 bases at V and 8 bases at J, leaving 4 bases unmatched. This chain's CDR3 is CASSFKTGGHSPLHF. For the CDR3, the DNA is TGCGCCAGCAGCTTCAAGACAGGGGGCCATTCACCCCTCCACTTT.

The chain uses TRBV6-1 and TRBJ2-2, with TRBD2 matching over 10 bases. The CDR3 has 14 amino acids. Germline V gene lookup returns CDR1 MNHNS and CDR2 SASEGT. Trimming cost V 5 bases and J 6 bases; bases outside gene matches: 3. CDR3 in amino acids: CASSSGGASGELFF. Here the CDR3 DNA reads TGTGCCAGCAGTAGCGGGGGGGCGTCCGGGGAGCTGTTTTTT.

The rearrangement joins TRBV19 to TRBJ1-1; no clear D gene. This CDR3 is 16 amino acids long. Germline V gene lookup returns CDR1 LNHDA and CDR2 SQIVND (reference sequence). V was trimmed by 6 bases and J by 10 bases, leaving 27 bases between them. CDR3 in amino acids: CASSVGAYGPALGAFF. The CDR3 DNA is TGTGCCAGTAGCGTCGGTGCTTATGGCCCTGCATTGGGAGCTTTCTTT.

For the CDR3, the DNA is TGTGCCAGCAGTTTACAACTAGCGGCGGGCGAGACCCAGTACTTC. Amino acids: CASSLQLAAGETQYF. The V and J genes are TRBV12-3 or TRBV12-4 and TRBJ2-5, with 8 nucleotides matching TRBD2. Trimming took 2 bases from V and 5 from J; bases not matched to a gene: 7. There are 15 residues in the CDR3.

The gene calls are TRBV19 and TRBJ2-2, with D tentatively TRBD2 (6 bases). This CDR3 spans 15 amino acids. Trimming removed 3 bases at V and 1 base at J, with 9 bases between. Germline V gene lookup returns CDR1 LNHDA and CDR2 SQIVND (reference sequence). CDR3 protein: CASSMVGGNTGELFF. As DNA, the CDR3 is TGTGCCAGTAGTATGGTGGGGGGGAACACCGGGGAGCTGTTTTTT.

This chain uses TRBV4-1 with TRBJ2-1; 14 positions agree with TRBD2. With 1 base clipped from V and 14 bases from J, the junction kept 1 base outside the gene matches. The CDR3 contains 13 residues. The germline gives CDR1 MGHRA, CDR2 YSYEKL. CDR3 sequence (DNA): TGCGCCAGCAGCCAAGCGACTAGCGGGAGGGAGTTCTTC. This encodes CASSQATSGREFF.

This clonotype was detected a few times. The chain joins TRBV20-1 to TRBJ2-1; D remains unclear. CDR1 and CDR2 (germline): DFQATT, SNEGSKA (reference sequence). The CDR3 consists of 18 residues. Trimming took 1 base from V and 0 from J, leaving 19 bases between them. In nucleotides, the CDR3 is TGCAGTGCTAGAGGAAAGTCTCTGCGCCCCAGCTCCTACAATGAGCAGTTCTTC. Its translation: CSARGKSLRPSSYNEQFF.

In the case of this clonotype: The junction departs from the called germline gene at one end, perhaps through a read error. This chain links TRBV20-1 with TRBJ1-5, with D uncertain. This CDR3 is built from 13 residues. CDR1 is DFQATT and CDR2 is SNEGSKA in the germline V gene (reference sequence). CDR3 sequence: CSARNGPNEPQHF. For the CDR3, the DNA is TGCAGTGCTAGAAATGGCCCCAATGAGCCCCAGCATTTT.

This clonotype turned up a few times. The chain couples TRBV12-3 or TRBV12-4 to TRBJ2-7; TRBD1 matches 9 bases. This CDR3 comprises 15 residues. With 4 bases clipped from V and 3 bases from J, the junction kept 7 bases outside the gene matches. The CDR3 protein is CASSSPTGGRYEQYF. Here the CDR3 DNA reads TGTGCCAGCAGTTCCCCGACAGGGGGGCGCTACGAGCAGTACTTC.

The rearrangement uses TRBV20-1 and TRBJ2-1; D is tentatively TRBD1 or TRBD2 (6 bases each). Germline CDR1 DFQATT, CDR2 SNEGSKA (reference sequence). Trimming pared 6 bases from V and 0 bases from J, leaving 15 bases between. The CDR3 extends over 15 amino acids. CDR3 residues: CSAPRGTNSYNEQFF. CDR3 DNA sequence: TGCAGTGCGCCGCGCGGGACAAACTCCTACAATGAGCAGTTCTTC.

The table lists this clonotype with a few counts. The CDR3, as DNA: TGCGCCAGCAGCCAAGTACAGGGGGCTGATTCACCCCTCCACTTT. Amino acids: CASSQVQGADSPLHF. The rearrangement links TRBV4-3 to TRBJ1-6, with 9 bases lining up with TRBD1. CDR1 is LGHNA, CDR2 YSLEER, per germline. This CDR3 has 15 residues. With 1 base clipped from V and 8 bases from J, the junction kept 3 bases outside the gene matches.

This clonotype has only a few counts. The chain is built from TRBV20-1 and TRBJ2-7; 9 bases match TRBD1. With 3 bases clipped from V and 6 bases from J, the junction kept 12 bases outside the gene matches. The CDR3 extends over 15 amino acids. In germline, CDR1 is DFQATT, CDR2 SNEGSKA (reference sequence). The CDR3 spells CSARSSRDRVPEQYF. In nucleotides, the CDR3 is TGCAGTGCTAGGTCTAGCCGGGACAGGGTTCCCGAGCAGTACTTC.

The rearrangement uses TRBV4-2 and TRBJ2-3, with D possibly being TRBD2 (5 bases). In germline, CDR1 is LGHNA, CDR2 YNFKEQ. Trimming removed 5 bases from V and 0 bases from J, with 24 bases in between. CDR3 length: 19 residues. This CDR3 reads CASSGYSVLLETSTDTQYF. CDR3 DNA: TGTGCCAGCAGCGGTTATAGCGTCTTATTGGAGACAAGCACAGATACGCAGTATTTT.

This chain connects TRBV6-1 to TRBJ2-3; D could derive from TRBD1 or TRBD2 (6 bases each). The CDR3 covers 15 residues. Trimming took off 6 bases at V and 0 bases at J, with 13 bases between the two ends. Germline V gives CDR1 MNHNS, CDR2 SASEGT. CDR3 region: CASSRGGGSTDTQYF. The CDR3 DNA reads TGTGCCAGCAGCAGGGGTGGGGGGAGCACAGATACGCAGTATTTT.

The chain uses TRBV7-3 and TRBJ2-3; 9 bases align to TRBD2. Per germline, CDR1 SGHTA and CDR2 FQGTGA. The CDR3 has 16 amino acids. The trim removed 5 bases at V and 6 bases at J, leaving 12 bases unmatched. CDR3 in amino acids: CASSSSAGGLPDTQYF. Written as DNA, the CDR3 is TGTGCCAGCAGCAGTTCAGCGGGGGGCCTTCCGGATACGCAGTATTTT.

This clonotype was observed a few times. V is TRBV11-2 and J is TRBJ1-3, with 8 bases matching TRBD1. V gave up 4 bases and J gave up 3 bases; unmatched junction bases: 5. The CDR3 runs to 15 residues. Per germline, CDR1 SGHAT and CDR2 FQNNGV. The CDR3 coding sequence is TGTGCCAGCAGCTCAGGACAGGGCGGTGGAAACACCATATATTTT. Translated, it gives CASSSGQGGGNTIYF.

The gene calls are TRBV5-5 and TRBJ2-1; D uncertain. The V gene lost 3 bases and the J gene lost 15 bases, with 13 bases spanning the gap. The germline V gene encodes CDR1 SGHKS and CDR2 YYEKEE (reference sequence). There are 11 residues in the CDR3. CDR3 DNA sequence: TGTGCCAGCAGCTGGGATGGGCGCCCGTTCTTC. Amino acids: CASSWDGRPFF.

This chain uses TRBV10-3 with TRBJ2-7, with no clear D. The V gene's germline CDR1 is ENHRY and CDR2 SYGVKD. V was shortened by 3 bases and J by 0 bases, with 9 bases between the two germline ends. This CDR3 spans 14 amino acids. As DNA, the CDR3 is TGTGCCATCAGTGATACGGCTAGCTCCTACGAGCAGTACTTC. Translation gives CAISDTASSYEQYF.

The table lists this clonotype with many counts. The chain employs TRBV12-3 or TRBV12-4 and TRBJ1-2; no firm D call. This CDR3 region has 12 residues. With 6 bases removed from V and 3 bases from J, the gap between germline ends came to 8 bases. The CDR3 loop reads CASSLGYYGYTF. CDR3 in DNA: TGTGCCAGCAGCCTGGGGTACTATGGCTACACCTTC.

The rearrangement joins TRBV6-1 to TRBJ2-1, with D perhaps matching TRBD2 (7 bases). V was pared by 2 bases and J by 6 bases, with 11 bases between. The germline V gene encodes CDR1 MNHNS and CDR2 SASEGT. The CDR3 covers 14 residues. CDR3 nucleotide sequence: TGTGCCAGCAGTGAATACAGGGAGGGCAATGAGCAGTTCTTC. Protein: CASSEYREGNEQFF.

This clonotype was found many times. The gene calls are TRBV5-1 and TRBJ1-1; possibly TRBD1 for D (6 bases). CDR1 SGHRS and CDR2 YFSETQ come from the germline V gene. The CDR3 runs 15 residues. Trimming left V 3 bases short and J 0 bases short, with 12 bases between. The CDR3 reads CASSSGGGMNTEAFF. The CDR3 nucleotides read TGCGCCAGCAGCTCGGGAGGGGGAATGAACACTGAAGCTTTCTTT. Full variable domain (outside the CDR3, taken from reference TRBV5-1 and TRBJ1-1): KAGVTQTPRYLIKTRGQQVTLSCSPISGHRSVSWYQQTPGQGLQFLFEYFSETQRNKGNFPGRFSGRQFSNSRSEMNVSTLELGDSALYLCASSSGGGMNTEAFFGQGTRLTVV.

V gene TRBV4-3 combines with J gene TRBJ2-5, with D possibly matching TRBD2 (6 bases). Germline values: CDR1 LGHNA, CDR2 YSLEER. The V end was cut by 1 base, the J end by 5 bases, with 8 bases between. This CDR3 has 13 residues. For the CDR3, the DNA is TGCGCCAGCAGCCAAGTGACTAGTGAGACCCAGTACTTC. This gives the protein CASSQVTSETQYF.

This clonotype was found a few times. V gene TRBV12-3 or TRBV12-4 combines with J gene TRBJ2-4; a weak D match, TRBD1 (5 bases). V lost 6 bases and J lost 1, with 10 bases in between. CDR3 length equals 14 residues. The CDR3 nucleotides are TGTGCCAGCAGGGCGTCAGGGGCCAAAAACATTCAGTACTTC. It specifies CASRASGAKNIQYF.

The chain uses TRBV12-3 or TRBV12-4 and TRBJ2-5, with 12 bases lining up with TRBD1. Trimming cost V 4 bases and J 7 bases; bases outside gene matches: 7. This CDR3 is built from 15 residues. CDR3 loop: CASSSGTGGPWTQYF. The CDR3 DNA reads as TGTGCCAGCAGTTCCGGGACAGGGGGCCCGTGGACCCAGTACTTC.

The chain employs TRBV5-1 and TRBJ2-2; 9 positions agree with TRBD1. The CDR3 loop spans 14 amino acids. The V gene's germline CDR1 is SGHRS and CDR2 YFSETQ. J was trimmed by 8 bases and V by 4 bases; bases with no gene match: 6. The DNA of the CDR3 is TGCGCCAGCAGCGTACAGGGGGCGTCTGGGGAGCTGTTTTTT. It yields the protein CASSVQGASGELFF.

CDR3 in DNA: TGTGCCAGCAGCCCCGGTTTCACCGCCTCGGAGAGGAACATTCAGTACTTC. Translating it yields CASSPGFTASERNIQYF. The chain is built from TRBV5-6 and TRBJ2-4, with D unclear. The CDR3 length is 17 residues. The germline CDR1 and CDR2 sequences are SGHDT and YYEEEE. V was shortened by 4 bases and J by 7 bases, with 24 bases between the two germline ends.

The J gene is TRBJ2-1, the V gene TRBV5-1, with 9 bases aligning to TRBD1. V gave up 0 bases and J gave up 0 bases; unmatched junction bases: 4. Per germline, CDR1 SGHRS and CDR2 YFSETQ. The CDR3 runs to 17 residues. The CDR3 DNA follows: TGCGCCAGCAGCTTGGTCGGGACAGGGATCTCCTACAATGAGCAGTTCTTC. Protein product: CASSLVGTGISYNEQFF.

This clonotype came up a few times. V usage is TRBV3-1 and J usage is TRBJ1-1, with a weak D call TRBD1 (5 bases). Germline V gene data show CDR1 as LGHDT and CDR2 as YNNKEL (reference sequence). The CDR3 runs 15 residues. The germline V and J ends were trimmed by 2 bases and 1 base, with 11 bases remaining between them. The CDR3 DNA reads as TGTGCCAGCAGCCAAAGGGGACTAAAGAACACTGAAGCTTTCTTT. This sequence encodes CASSQRGLKNTEAFF.

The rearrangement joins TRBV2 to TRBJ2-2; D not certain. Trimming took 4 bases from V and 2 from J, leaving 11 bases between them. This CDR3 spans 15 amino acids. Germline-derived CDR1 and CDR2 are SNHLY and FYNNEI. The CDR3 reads CASSVIRRNTGELFF. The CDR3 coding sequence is TGTGCCAGCAGTGTAATTCGCAGAAACACCGGGGAGCTGTTTTTT. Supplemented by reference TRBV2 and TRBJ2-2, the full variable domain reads EPEVTQTPSHQVTQMGQEVILRCVPISNHLYFYWYRQILGQKVEFLVSFYNNEISEKSEIFDDQFSVERPDGSNFTLKIRSTKLEDSAMYFCASSVIRRNTGELFFGEGSRLTVL.

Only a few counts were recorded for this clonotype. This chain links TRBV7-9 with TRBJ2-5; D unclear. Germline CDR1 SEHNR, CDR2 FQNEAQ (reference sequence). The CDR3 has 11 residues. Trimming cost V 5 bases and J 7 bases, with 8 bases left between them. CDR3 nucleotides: TGTGCCAGCAGCCAGATGGGGACCCAGTACTTC. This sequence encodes CASSQMGTQYF.